This T cell receptor beta chain was recovered during a study of shared clonotypes between healthy human individuals. The overall study: Each donor's CD4 naive and CD4 memory cells filled three plates apiece, CD8 naive two, and CD8 memory one. Study-wide results and caveats: Of the naive CD4 clonotypes, around 4.8% were shared across a few donors.

The V gene's germline CDR1 is LGHNT and CDR2 FRNRAP. The V gene lost 1 base and the J gene lost 8 bases, with 8 bases spanning the gap. The length of the CDR3 is 12 residues. Concerning this clone itself: Its specificity is unknown.

The run depth of the assay was deep. Every immunoSEQ plate was one replicate of a subset's evenly spread DNA. This table comes from immunoSEQ multiplex PCR, and its TCRdb copy is limited to in-frame clones, with some not included. The table lists about 2 million clones, 95% of them singletons. This receptor was identified in a man younger than 35 in good health. Sequencing was carried out using naive CD4+ T cells sorted from blood. Stated subset: CD45RA+ positively selected. The chain recombines TRBV12-5 with TRBJ1-2, with D hard to call. The CDR3 DNA follows: TGTGCTAGTGGTTTGGGAAGTATCGGCTACACCTTC. Its protein product is CASGLGSIGYTF.